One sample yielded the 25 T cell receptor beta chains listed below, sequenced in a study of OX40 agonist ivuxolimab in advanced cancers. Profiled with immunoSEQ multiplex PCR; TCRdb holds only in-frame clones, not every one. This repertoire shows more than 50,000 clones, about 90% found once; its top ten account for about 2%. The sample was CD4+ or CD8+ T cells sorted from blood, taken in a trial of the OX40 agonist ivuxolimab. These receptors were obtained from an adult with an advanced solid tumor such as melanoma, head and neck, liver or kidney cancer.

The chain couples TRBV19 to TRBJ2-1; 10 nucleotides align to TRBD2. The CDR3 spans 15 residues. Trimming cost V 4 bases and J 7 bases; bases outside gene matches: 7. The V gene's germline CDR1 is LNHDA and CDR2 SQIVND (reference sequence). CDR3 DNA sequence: TGTGCCAGTAGTAGAACTAGCGGGGACTTGAATGAGCAGTTCTTC. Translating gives CASSRTSGDLNEQFF.

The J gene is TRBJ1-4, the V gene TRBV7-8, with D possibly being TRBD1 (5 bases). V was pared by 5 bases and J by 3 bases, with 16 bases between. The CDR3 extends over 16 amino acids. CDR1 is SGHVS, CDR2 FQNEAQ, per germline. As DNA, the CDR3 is TGTGCCAGCAGCCTCCCCCCCGGGGACCCTAATGAAAAACTGTTTTTT. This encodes CASSLPPGDPNEKLFF.

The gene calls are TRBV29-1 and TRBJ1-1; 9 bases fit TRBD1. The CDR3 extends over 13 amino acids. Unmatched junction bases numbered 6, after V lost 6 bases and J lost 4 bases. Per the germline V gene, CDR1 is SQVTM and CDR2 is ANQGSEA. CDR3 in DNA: TGCAGCGTGGTCGACAGGGGGGCCACTGAAGCTTTCTTT. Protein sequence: CSVVDRGATEAFF.

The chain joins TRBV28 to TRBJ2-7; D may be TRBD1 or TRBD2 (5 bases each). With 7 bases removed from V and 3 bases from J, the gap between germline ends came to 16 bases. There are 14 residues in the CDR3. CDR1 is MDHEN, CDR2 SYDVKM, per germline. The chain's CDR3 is CASTFGTWVYEQYF. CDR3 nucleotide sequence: TGTGCCAGCACATTCGGGACCTGGGTCTACGAGCAGTACTTC.

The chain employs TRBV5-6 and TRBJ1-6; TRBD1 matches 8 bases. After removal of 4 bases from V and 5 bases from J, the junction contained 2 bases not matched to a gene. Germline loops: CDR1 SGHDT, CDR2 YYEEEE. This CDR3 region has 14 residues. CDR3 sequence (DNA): TGTGCCAGCAGCCCGACAGGGGATAATTCACCCCTCCACTTT. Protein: CASSPTGDNSPLHF.

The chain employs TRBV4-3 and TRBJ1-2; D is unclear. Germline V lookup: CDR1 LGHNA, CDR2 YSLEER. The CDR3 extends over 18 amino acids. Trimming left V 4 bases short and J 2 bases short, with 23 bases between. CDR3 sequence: CASSPQAFGQAINYGYTF. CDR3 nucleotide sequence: TGCGCCAGCAGCCCCCAGGCTTTCGGGCAGGCGATAAACTATGGCTACACCTTC.

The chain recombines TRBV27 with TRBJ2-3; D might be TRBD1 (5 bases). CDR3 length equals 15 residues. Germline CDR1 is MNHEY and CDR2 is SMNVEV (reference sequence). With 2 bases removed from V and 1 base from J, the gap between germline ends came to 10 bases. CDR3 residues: CASSLMARGTDTQYF. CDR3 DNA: TGTGCCAGCAGTTTAATGGCCAGGGGCACAGATACGCAGTATTTT.

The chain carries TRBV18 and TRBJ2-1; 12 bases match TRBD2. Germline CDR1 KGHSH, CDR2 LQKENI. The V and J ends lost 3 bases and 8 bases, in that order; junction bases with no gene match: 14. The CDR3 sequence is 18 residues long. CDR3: CASSPWSAGTSGWDEQFF. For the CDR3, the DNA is TGTGCCAGCTCACCCTGGAGCGCCGGGACTAGCGGGTGGGATGAGCAGTTCTTC.

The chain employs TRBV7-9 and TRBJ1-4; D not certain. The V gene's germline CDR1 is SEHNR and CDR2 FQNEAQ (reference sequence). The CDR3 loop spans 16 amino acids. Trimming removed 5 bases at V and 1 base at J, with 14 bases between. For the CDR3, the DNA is TGTGCCAGCAGCCTATCCGAGGGTGGAACTAATGAAAAACTGTTTTTT. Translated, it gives CASSLSEGGTNEKLFF.

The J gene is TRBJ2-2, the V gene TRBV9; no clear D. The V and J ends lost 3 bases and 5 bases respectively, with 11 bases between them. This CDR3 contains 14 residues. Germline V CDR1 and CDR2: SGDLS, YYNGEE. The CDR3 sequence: CASSASVSTGELFF. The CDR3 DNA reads TGTGCCAGCAGCGCCTCCGTCTCGACCGGGGAGCTGTTTTTT.

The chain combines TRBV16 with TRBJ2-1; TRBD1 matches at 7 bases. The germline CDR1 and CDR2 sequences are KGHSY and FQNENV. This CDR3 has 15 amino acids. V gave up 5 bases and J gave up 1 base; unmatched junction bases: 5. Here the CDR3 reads CASSTQGLSYNEQFF. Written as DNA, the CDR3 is TGTGCCAGCAGCACACAGGGGCTGTCCTACAATGAGCAGTTCTTC.

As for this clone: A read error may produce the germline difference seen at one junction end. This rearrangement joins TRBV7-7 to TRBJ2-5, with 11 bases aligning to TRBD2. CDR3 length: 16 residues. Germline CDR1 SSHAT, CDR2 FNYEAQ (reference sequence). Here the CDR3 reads CASSQASGGLGETQYF. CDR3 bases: TGTGCTAGCAGCCAAGCTAGCGGGGGGCTGGGTGAGACCCAGTACTTC. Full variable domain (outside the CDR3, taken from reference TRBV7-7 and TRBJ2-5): GAGVSQSPRYKVTKRGQDVTLRCDPISSHATLYWYQQALGQGPEFLTYFNYEAQPDKSGLPSDRFSAERPEGSISTLTIQRTEQRDSAMYRCASSQASGGLGETQYFGPGTRLLVL.

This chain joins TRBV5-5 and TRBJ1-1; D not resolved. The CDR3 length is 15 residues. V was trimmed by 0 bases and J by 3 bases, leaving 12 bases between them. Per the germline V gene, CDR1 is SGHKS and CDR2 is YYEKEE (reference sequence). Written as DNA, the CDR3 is TGTGCCAGCAGCTTGGTAGGGTGGTCGGACACTGAAGCTTTCTTT. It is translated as CASSLVGWSDTEAFF. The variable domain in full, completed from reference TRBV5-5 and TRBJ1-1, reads DAGVTQSPTHLIKTRGQQVTLRCSPISGHKSVSWYQQVLGQGPQFIFQYYEKEERGRGNFPDRFSARQFPNYSSELNVNALLLGDSALYLCASSLVGWSDTEAFFGQGTRLTVV.

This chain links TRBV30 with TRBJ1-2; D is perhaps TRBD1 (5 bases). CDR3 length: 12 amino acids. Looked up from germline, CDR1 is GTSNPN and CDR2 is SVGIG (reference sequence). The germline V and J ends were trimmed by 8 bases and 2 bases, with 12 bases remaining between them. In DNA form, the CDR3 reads TGTGCCGGGGCGGGGGGGAACTATGGCTACACCTTC. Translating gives CAGAGGNYGYTF. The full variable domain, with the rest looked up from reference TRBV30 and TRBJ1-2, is SQTIHQWPATLVQPVGSPLSLECTVEGTSNPNLYWYRQAAGRGLQLLFYSVGIGQISSEVPQNLSASRPQDRQFILSSKKLLLSDSGFYLCAGAGGNYGYTFGSGTRLTVV.

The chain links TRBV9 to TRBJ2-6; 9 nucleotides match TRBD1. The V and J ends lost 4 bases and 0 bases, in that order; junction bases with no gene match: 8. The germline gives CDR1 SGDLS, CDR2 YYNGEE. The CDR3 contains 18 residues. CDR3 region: CASSSRTGESSGANVLTF. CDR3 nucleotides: TGTGCCAGCAGCTCCAGGACAGGGGAAAGCTCTGGGGCCAACGTCCTGACTTTC.

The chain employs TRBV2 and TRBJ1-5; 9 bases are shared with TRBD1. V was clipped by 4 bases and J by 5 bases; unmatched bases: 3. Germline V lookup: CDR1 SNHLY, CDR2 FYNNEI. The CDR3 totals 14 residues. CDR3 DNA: TGTGCCAGCAGTGTACAGGGGGCTTATCAGCCCCAGCATTTT. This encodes CASSVQGAYQPQHF. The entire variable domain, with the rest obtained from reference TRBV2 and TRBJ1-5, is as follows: EPEVTQTPSHQVTQMGQEVILRCVPISNHLYFYWYRQILGQKVEFLVSFYNNEISEKSEIFDDQFSVERPDGSNFTLKIRSTKLEDSAMYFCASSVQGAYQPQHFGDGTRLSIL.

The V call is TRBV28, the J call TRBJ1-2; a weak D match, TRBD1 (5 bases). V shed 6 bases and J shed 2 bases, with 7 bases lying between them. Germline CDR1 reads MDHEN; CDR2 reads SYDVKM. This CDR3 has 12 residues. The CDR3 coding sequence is TGTGCCAGCAGCGGGACGAACTATGGCTACACCTTC. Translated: CASSGTNYGYTF.

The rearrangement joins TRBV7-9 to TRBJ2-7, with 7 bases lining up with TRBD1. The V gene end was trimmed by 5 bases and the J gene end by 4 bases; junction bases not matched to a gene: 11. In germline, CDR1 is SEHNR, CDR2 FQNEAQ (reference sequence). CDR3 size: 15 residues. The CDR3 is CASSLRTGLAYEQYF. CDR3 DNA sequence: TGTGCCAGCAGCCTACGGACAGGCTTAGCGTACGAGCAGTACTTC. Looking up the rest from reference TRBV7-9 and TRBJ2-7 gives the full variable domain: DTGVSQNPRHKITKRGQNVTFRCDPISEHNRLYWYRQTLGQGPEFLTYFQNEAQLEKSRLLSDRFSAERPKGSFSTLEIQRTEQGDSAMYLCASSLRTGLAYEQYFGPGTRLTVT.

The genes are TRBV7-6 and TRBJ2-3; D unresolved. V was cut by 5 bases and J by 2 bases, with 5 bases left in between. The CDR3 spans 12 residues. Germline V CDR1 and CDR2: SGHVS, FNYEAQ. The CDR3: CASSTTTDTQYF. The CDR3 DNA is TGTGCCAGCAGCACCACCACAGATACGCAGTATTTT.

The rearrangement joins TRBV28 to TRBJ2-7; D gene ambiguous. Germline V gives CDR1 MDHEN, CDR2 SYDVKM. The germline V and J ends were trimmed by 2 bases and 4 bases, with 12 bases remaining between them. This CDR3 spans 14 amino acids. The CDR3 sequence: CASSLQETFYEQYF. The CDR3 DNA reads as TGTGCCAGCAGTTTACAGGAAACCTTTTACGAGCAGTACTTC.

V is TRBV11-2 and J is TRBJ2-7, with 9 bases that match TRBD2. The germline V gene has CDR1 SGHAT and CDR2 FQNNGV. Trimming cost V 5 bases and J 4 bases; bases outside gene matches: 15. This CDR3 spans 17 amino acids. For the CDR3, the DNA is TGTGCCAGCAGCCCCCTTAATCGCGGGAGGGCCTTATACGAGCAGTACTTC. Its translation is CASSPLNRGRALYEQYF. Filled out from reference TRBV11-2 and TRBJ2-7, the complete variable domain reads EAGVAQSPRYKIIEKRQSVAFWCNPISGHATLYWYQQILGQGPKLLIQFQNNGVVDDSQLPKDRFSAERLKGVDSTLKIQPAKLEDSAVYLCASSPLNRGRALYEQYFGPGTRLTVT.

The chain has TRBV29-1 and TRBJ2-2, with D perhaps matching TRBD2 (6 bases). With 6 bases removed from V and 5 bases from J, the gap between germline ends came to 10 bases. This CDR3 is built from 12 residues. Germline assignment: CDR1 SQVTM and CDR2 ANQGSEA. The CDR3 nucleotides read TGCAGCGTGGGGGAGGCGACCGGGGAGCTGTTTTTT. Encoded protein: CSVGEATGELFF.

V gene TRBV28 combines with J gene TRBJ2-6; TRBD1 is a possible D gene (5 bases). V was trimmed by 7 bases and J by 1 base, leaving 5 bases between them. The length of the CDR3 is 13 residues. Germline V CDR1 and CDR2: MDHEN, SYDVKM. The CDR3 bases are TGTGCCAGCACAGGGTCTGGGGCCAACGTCCTGACTTTC. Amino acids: CASTGSGANVLTF.

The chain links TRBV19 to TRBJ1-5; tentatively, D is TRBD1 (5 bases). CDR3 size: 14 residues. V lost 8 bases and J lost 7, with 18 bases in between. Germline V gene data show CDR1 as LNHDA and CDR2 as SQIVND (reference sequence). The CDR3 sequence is CASASWGETQPQHF. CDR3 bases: TGTGCCAGTGCCTCTTGGGGGGAAACGCAGCCCCAGCATTTT. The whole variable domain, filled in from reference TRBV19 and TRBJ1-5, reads DGGITQSPKYLFRKEGQNVTLSCEQNLNHDAMYWYRQDPGQGLRLIYYSQIVNDFQKGDIAEGYSVSREKKESFPLTVTSAQKNPTAFYLCASASWGETQPQHFGDGTRLSIL.

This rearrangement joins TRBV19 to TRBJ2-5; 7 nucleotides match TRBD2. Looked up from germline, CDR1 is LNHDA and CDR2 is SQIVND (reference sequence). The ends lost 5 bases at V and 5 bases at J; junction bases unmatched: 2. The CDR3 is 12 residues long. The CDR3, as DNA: TGTGCCAGTAGTGGGGGAGGGGAGACCCAGTACTTC. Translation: CASSGGGETQYF.